Listed below are T cell receptor beta chains from one sample, sequenced in a study of blood T cell repertoires in COVID-19. The assay was immunoSEQ multiplex PCR, and TCRdb's table has in-frame clones only and misses some. The sample has roughly 160,000 clones, 90% seen once. Specimen: peripheral blood. These receptors came from a man aged 50-59 years with acute or convalescent COVID-19. CDR3s leave out the opening cysteine and the closing phenylalanine or tryptophan.

TRBJ1-1 TRBV18 ASSPGRDTEAF
TRBJ2-1 TRBV19 ASSMVAASGMLF
TRBJ2-3 TRBV4-2 ASSQTWEFGTDTQY
TRBJ2-1 TRBV6-1 ASSDPGQGNNEQF
TRBJ1-1 TRBV7-9 ASSLDAGWTEAF
TRBJ2-5 TRBV19 ASSSSGRETQY
TRBJ2-3 TRBV9 ASSVGGGGGTDTQY
TRBJ2-1 TRBV5-6 ASSLGQLYNEQF
TRBJ2-5 TRBV5-1 ASSKDSFGETQY
TRBJ1-5 TRBV19 ASSWRGNQPQH
TRBJ1-5 TRBV19 ASRDRINQPQH
TRBJ2-2 TRBV4-1 ASSQDLAGGPTGELF
TRBJ1-1 TRBV18 ASSPQTGTNTEAF
TRBJ2-3 TRBV25-1 ASSATRLAGPTTYTQY